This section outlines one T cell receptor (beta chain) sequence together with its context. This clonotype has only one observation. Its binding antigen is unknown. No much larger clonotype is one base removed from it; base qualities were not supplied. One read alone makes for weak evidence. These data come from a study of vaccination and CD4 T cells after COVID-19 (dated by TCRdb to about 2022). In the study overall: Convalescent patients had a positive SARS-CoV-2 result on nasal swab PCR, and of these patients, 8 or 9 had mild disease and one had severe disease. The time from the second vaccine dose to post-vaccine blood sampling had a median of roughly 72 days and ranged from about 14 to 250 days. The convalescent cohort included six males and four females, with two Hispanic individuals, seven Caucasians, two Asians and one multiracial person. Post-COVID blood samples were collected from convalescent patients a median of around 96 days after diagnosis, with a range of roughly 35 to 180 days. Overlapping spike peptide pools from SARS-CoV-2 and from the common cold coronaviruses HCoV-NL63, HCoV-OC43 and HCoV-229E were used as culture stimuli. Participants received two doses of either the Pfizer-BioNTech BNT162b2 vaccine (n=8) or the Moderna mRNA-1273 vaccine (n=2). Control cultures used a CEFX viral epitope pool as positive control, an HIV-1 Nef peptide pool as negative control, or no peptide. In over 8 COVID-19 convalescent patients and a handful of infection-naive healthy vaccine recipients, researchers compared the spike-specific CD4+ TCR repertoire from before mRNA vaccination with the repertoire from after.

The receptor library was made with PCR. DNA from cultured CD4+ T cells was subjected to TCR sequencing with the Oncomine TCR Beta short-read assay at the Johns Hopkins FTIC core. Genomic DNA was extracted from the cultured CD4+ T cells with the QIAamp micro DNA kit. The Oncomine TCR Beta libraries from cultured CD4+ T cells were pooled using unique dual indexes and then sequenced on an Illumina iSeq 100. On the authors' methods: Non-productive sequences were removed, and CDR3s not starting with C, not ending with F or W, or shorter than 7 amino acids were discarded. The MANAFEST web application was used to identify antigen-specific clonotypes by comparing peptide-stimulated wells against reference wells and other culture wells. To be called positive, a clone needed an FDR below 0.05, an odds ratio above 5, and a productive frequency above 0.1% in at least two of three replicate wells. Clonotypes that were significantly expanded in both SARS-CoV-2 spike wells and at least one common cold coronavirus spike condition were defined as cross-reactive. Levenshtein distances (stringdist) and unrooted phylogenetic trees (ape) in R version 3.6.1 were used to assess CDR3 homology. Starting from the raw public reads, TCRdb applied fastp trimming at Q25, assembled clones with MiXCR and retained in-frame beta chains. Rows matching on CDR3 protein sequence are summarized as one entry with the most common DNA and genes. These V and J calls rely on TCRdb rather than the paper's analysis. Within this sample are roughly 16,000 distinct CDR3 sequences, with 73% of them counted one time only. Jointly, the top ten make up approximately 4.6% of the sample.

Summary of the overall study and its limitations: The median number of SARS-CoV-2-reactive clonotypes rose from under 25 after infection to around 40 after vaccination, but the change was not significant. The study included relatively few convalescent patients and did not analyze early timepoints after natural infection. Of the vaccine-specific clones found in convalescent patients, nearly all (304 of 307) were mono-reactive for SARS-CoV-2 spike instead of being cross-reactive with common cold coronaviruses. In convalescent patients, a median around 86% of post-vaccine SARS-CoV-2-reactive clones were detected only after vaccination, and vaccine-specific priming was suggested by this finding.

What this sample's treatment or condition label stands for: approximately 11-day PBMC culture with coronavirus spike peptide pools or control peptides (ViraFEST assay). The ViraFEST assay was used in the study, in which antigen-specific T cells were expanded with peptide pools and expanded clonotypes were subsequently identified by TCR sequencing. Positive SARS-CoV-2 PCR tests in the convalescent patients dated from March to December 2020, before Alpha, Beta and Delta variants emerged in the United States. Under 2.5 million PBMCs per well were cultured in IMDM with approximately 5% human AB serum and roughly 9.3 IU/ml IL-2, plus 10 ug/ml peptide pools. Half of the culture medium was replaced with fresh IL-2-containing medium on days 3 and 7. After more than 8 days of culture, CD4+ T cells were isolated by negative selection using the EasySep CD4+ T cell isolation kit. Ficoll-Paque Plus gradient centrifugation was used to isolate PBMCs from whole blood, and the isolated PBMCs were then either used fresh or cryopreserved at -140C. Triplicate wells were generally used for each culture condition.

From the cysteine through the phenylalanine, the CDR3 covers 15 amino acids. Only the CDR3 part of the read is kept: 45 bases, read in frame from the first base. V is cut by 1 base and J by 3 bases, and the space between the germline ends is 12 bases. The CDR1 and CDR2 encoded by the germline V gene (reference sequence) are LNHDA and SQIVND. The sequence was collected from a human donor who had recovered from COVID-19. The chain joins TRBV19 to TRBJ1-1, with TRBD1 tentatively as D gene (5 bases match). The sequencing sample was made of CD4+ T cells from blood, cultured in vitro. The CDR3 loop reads CASSIGRDWDTEAFF. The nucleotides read TGTGCCAGTAGTATAGGGAGGGACTGGGACACTGAAGCTTTCTTT. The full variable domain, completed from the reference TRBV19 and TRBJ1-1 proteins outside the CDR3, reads DGGITQSPKYLFRKEGQNVTLSCEQNLNHDAMYWYRQDPGQGLRLIYYSQIVNDFQKGDIAEGYSVSREKKESFPLTVTSAQKNPTAFYLCASSIGRDWDTEAFFGQGTRLTVV.